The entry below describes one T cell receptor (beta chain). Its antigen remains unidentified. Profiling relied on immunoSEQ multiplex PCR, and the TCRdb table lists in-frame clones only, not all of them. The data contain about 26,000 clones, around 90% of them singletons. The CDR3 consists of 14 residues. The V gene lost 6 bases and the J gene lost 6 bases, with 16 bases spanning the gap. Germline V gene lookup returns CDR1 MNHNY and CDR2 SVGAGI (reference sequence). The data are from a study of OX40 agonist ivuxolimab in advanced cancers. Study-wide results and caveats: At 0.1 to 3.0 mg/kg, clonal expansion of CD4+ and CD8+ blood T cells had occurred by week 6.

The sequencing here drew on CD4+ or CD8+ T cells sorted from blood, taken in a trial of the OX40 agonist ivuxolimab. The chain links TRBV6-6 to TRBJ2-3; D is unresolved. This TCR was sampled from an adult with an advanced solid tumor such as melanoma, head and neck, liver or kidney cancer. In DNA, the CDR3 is TGTGCCAGCAGGTTTACCCGAGAGGCGGATACGCAGTATTTT. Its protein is CASRFTREADTQYF.